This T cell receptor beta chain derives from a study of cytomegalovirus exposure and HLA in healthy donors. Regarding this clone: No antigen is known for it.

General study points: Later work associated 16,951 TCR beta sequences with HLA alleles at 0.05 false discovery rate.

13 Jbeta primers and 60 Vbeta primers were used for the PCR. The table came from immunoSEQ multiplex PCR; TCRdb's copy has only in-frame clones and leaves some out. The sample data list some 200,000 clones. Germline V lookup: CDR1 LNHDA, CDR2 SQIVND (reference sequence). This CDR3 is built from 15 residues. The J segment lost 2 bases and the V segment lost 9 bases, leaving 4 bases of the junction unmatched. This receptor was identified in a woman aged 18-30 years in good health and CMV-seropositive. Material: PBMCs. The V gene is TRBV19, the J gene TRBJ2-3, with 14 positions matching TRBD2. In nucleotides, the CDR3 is TGTGCCAGCAGGACTAGCGGGGGGCACACAGATACGCAGTATTTT. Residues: CASRTSGGHTDTQYF.